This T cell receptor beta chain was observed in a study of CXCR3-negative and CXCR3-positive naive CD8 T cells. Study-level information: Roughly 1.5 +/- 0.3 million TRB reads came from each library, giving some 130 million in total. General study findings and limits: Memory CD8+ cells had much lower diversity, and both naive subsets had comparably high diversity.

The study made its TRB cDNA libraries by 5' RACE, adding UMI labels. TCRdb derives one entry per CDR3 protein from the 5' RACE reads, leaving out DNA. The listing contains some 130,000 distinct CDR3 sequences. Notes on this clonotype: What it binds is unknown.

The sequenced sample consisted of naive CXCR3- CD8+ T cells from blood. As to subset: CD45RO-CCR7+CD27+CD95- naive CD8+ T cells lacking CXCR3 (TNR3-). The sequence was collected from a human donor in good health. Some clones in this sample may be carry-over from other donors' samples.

The CDR3: CASSLWVINTGELFF. The chain couples TRBV28 to TRBJ2-2. The CDR3 runs 15 residues. Per the germline V gene, CDR1 is MDHEN and CDR2 is SYDVKM.